Sequencing of this TCR beta chain was carried out in a study of blood T cell repertoires in COVID-19. Study as a whole: Samples came from the United States, Italy and Spain, spanning acute and convalescent COVID-19.

Data came from immunoSEQ multiplex PCR; TCRdb stores just in-frame clones and leaves some out. Among 70,000 or so clones listed, approximately 80% were seen once. V was trimmed by 0 bases and J by 3 bases, leaving 6 bases between them. Germline lookup yields CDR1 SGHNT and CDR2 YENEEA. The CDR3 runs 13 residues. This TCR was recovered from a man aged 60 to 69 with COVID-19, enrolled during active disease. The chain joins TRBV11-3 to TRBJ2-7; no firm D call. Sequenced input: peripheral blood. DNA of the CDR3: TGTGCCAGCAGCTTAGAGTCCGGCTACGAGCAGTACTTC. This sequence encodes CASSLESGYEQYF. The complete variable domain, with remaining parts taken from reference TRBV11-3 and TRBJ2-7, reads EAGVVQSPRYKIIEKKQPVAFWCNPISGHNTLYWYLQNLGQGPELLIRYENEEAVDDSQLPKDRFSAERLKGVDSTLKIQPAELGDSAVYLCASSLESGYEQYFGPGTRLTVT.